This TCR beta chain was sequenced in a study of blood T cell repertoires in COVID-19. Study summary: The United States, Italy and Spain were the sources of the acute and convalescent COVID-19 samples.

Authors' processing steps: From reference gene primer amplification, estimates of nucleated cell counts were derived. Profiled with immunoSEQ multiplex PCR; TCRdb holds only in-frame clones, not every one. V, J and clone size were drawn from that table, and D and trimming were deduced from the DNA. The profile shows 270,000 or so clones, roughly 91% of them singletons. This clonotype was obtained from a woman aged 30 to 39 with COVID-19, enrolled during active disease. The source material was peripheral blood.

CDR3 DNA: TGTGCCAGCAGCCCCGGGACAGGGGGCTATGAGCAGTTCTTC. Its translation: CASSPGTGGYEQFF. V usage is TRBV6-5 and J usage is TRBJ2-1, with 12 bases lining up with TRBD1. Germline CDR1 and CDR2: MNHEY and SVGAGI. The V and J ends lost 6 bases and 8 bases, in that order; junction bases with no gene match: 5. The CDR3 sequence is 14 residues long.